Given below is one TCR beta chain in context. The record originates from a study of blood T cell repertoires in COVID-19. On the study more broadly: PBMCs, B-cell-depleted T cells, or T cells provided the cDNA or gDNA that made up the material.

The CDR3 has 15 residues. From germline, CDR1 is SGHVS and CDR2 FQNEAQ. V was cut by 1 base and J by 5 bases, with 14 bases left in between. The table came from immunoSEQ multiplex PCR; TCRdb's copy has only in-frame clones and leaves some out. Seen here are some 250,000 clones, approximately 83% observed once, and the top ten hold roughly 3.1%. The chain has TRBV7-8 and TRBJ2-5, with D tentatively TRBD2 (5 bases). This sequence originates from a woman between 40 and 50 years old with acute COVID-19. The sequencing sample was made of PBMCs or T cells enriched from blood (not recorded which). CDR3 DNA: TGTGCCAGCAGCTTAGATCCGGCCACGGGGGAGACCCAGTACTTC. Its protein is CASSLDPATGETQYF.